This T cell receptor (beta chain) came from a study of T cell responses to AZD1222 COVID-19 vaccine. Study-level findings and limits: It should be noted that donors were predominantly white British and more often female, and clonal diversity was possibly underestimated.

With respect to this clone: The antigen is unknown.

This CDR3 region has 17 residues. Trimming took off 0 bases at V and 4 bases at J, with 16 bases between the two ends. Per the germline V gene, CDR1 is SGHVS and CDR2 is FQNEAQ. Assay: immunoSEQ multiplex PCR; the TCRdb copy retains only in-frame clones and omits some. The table includes over 150,000 clones, around 87% detected once. The chain carries TRBV7-8 and TRBJ1-5, with D possibly TRBD1 on 5 matching bases. Sequenced material: peripheral blood, taken on day 0 of AZD1222 vaccination. The sequence was collected from an adult in good health. The CDR3 DNA follows: TGTGCCAGCAGCTTAGCGTTCGGGGGGGTAGGGAATCAGCCCCAGCATTTT. Translated, it gives CASSLAFGGVGNQPQHF.